Described below is a single T cell receptor (beta chain) sequence and its context. Its antigen is not identified. The data belong to a study of cytomegalovirus exposure and HLA in healthy donors. For the study at large: Genotyping showed roughly 77% of 398 donors falling in the Caucasian-associated ancestry cluster. Whole-study findings and limits: Presence/absence analyses took donor sequencing depth as roughly uniform. An analysis was carried out later, and it reportedly showed fewer N-insertions in an Asian-associated ancestry cluster than the 666-donor mean. Cytomegalovirus-associated TCR beta chains were listed, numbering roughly 150.

The PCR used 60 Vbeta and 13 Jbeta primers. Here immunoSEQ multiplex PCR was the method, and the copy in TCRdb shows in-frame clones only, minus some. The sample has about 130,000 clones; around three quarters are singletons. Germline V gene sequence: CDR1 LNHDA, CDR2 SQIVND (reference sequence). V lost 5 bases to trimming and J lost 3 bases; unmatched junction nucleotides: 14. The CDR3 has 17 residues. The chain links TRBV19 to TRBJ1-1, with TRBD1 matching 8 bases. Sample: PBMCs. The origin of this receptor is a woman aged 50 to 65 in good health and CMV-seronegative. This CDR3 reads CASSVYRGDWVDTEAFF. Here the CDR3 DNA reads TGTGCCAGTAGTGTCTACAGGGGGGATTGGGTGGACACTGAAGCTTTCTTT.